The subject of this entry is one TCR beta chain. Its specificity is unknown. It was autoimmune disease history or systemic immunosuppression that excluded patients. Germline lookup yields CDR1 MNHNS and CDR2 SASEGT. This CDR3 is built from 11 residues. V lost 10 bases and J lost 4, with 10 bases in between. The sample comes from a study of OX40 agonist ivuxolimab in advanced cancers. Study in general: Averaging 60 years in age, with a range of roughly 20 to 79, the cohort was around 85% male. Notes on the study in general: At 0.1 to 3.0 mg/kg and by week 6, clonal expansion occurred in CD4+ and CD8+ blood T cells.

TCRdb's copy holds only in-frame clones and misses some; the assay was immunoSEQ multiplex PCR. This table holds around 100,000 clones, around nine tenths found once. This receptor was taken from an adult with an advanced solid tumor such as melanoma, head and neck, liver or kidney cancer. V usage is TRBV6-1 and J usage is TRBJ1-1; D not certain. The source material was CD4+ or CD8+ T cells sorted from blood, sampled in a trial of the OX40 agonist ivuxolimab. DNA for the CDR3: TGTGCCACTTACCAAGTCACTGAAGCTTTCTTT. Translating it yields CATYQVTEAFF.